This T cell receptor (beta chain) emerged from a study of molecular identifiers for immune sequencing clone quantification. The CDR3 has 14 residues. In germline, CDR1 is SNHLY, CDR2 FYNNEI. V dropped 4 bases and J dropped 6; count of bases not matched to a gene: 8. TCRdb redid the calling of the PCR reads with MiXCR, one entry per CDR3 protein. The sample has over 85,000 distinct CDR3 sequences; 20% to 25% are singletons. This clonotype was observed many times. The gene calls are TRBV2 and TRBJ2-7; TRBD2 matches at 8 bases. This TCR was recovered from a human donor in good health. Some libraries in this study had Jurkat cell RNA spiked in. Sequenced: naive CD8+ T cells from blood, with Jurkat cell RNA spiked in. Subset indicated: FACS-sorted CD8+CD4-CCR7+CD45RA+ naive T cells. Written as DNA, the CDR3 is TGTGCCAGCAGTGTTCCAGCGGGGGAGGCCGAGCAGTACTTC. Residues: CASSVPAGEAEQYF.